The entry below describes one T cell receptor (beta chain). This sample is part of a study of blood T cell repertoires in COVID-19. Study overall: Collection of acute and convalescent COVID-19 samples took place in the United States, Italy and Spain.

Here immunoSEQ multiplex PCR was the method, and the copy in TCRdb shows in-frame clones only, minus some. The data show about 310,000 clones, around 90% seen once. The Seattle patients joined while their infection was active and were tracked longitudinally afterward. Sequencing was performed on peripheral blood. The origin of this receptor is a woman aged 40 to 49 with COVID-19, enrolled during active disease.

This chain's CDR3 is CASSLEFGTGGGDTQYF. The CDR3 coding sequence is TGTGCCAGCAGCTTGGAATTTGGGACAGGGGGCGGAGATACGCAGTATTTT. The chain combines TRBV5-4 with TRBJ2-3, with TRBD1 matching 12 bases. V was clipped by 0 bases and J by 5 bases; unmatched bases: 7. Germline V gene lookup returns CDR1 SGHNT and CDR2 YYREEE (reference sequence). The CDR3 is 17 amino acids.